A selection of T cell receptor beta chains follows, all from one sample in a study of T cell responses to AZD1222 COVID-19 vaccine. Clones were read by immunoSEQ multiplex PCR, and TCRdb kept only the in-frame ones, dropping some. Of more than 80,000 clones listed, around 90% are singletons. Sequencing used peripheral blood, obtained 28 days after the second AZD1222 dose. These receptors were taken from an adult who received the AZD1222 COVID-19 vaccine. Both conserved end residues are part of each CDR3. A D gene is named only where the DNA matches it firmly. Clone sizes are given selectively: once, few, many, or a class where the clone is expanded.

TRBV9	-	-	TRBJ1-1	TGTGCCAGCGGGGTGGGGGTGACGAACACTGAAGCTTTCTTT	CASGVGVTNTEAFF
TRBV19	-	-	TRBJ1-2	TGTGCCAGTAGTCCAGGAAAGGCAGCGAACTATGGCTACACCTTC	CASSPGKAANYGYTF
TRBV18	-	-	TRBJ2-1	TGTGCCAGCTCACGACCCGGACACCAGCCGCAATGGGAGCAGTTCTTC	CASSRPGHQPQWEQFF
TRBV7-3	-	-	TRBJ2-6	TGTGCCAGCAGCGGGTCCTCTAAGAGCTCTGGGGCCAACGTCCTGACTTTC	CASSGSSKSSGANVLTF
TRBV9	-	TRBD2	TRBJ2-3	TGTGCCAGCAGCGGTAGCGGGAGGGGGACAGATACGCAGTATTTT	CASSGSGRGTDTQYF
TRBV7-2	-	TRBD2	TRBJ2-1	TGTGCCAGCAGCTTACTCAGCGGGAGGGTTGACAATGAGCAGTTCTTC	CASSLLSGRVDNEQFF
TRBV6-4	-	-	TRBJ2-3	TGTGCCAGCAGTGAAAAGGAGTTGGATACGCAGTATTTT	CASSEKELDTQYF
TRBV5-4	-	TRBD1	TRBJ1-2	TGTGCCAGCAGCCGCGACAGGGTTGGAGATGGCTACACCTTC	CASSRDRVGDGYTF
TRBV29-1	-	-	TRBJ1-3	TGCAGCGCCTTCTCGCGGGACACCATATATTTT	CSAFSRDTIYF
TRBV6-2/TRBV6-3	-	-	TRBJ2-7	TGTGCCAGCAGTTACAGACAGGCCTACGAGCAGTACTTC	CASSYRQAYEQYF
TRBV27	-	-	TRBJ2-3	TGTGCCAGCAGTTCAACTTCGGTTTTCACAGATACGCAGTATTTT	CASSSTSVFTDTQYF
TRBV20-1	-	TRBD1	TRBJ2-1	TGCAGTGCTAGTAATCAGGGGGCTCATGAGCAGTTCTTC	CSASNQGAHEQFF
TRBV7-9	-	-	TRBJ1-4	TGTGCCAGCAGCCCCCGAGATATGGTCAGAGGAGTAGGAAAACTGTTTTTT	CASSPRDMVRGVGKLFF
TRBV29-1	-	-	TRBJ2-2	TGCAGCGTTAAGAAGGGGAAGAACACCGGGGAGCTGTTTTTT	CSVKKGKNTGELFF
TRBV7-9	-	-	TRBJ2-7	TGTGCCAGCAGCGTAACAGGGAACTACTACGAGCAGTACTTC	CASSVTGNYYEQYF
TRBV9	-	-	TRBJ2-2	TGTGCCAGCAGCGTAAACACCGGGGAGCTGTTTTTT	CASSVNTGELFF
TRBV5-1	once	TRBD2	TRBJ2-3	TGCGCCAGCAGCTCCCGGGAGGGCACAGATACGCAGTATTTT	CASSSREGTDTQYF
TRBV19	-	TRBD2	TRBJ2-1	TGTGCCAGTACCCCTATGACTAGCGGGAGCACCGGGGTGCAGTTCTTC	CASTPMTSGSTGVQFF
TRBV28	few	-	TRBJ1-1	TGTGCCAGCAGGGCAAACCCCGGCTCAAGAAGGGGTGACACTGAAGCTTTCTTT	CASRANPGSRRGDTEAFF
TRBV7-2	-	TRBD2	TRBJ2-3	TGTGCCAGCTCAAGCGGGGAAAGCACAGATACGCAGTATTTT	CASSSGESTDTQYF
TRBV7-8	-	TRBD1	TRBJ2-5	TGTGCCAGTACACAGGGGAAACATCGGGAGACCCAGTACTTC	CASTQGKHRETQYF
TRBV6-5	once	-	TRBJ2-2	TGTGCCAGTCGGGAAACCCGCCCAGGGGAGCTGTTTTTT	CASRETRPGELFF
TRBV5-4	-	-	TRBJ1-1	TGTGCCAGCAGCTTGTTTGTAAGGGAGAACACTGAAGCTTTCTTT	CASSLFVRENTEAFF
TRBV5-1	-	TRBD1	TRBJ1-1	TGCGCCAGCAACCGCTTCGGGACAGGGGCGAACACTGAAGCTTTCTTT	CASNRFGTGANTEAFF
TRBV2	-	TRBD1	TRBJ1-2	TGTGCCAGCAGTGAGAGGACAGGGGGTAACTATGGCTACACCTTC	CASSERTGGNYGYTF
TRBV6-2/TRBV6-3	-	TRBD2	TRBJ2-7	TGTGCCAGCAGCTCTATGGAGGGAGGGTTCGACGAGCAGTACTTC	CASSSMEGGFDEQYF
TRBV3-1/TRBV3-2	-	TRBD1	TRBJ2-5	TGTGCCAGCAGCCAAAGATGGGGGACAGGGGAGACCCAGTACTTC	CASSQRWGTGETQYF